This TCR beta chain was profiled in a study of T cells after yellow fever vaccination. This clonotype has just a few counts. What it recognizes is unknown. Broader study findings: Only a small proportion of the clonotypes turned up in both the CD4 and the CD8 compartments, likely arising from convergent recombination. Subsequent booster samples again held most clones from primary vaccination (96% CD4, 88% CD8). The study found a weaker secondary response that peaked faster, day 5 versus 15. Highly abundant clonotypes carried over from the bulk population could end up in FACS-sorted repertoires as contaminants.

TCRdb reprocessed the 5' RACE reads with MiXCR, giving one entry per CDR3 protein. The table lists 450,000 to 600,000 distinct CDR3 sequences, 17% of them singletons. Trimming shortened V by 2 bases and J by 6 bases, and 10 bases separated the two germline ends. Germline-derived CDR1 and CDR2 are LNHDA and SQIVND (reference sequence). There are 14 residues in the CDR3. This sequence joins TRBV19 and TRBJ2-2, with D perhaps matching TRBD1 or TRBD2 (5 bases each). The specimen was PBMCs, collected 5 days after the first yellow fever vaccination. This TCR was sampled from a man younger than 30 who received the YFV17D yellow fever vaccine. CDR3 loop: CASSISSGPGELFF. CDR3 in DNA: TGTGCCAGTAGTATATCTTCGGGGCCCGGGGAGCTGTTTTTT. The full variable domain, its missing parts supplied by reference TRBV19 and TRBJ2-2, is DGGITQSPKYLFRKEGQNVTLSCEQNLNHDAMYWYRQDPGQGLRLIYYSQIVNDFQKGDIAEGYSVSREKKESFPLTVTSAQKNPTAFYLCASSISSGPGELFFGEGSRLTVL.